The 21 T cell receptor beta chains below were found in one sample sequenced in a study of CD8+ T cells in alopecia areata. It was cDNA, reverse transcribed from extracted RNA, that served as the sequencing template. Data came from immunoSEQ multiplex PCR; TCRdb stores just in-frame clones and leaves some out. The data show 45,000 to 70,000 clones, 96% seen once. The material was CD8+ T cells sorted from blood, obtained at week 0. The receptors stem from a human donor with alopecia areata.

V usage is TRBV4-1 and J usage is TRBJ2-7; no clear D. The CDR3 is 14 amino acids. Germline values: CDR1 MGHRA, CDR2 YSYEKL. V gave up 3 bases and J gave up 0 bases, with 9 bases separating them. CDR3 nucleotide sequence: TGCGCCAGCAGCCATACGACCGACTCCTACGAGCAGTACTTC. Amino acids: CASSHTTDSYEQYF.

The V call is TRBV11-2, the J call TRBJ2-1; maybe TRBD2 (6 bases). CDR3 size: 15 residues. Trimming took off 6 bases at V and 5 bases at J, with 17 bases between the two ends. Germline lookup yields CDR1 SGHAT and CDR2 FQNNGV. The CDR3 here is CASRDSGLAHNEQFF. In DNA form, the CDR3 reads TGTGCCAGCAGGGACTCGGGACTGGCACACAATGAGCAGTTCTTC.

The CDR3 nucleotides are TGCGCCAGCAGCCAACGGCAGGGCAGGATGAACACTGAAGCTTTCTTT. As protein: CASSQRQGRMNTEAFF. V gene TRBV4-1 combines with J gene TRBJ1-1; tentatively, D is TRBD1 (5 bases). This CDR3 is built from 16 residues. Germline assignment: CDR1 MGHRA and CDR2 YSYEKL. V dropped 2 bases and J dropped 0 bases, with 13 bases sitting between them.

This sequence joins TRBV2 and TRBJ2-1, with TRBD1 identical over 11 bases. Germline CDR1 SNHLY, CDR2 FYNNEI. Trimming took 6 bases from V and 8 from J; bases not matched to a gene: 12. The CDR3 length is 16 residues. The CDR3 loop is CASRPGTGGNMDEQFF. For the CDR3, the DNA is TGTGCCAGCAGACCCGGGACAGGGGGAAATATGGATGAGCAGTTCTTC.

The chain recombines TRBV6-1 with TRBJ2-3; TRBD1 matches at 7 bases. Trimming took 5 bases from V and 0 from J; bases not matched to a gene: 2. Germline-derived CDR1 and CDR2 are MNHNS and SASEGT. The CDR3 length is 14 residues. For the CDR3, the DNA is TGTGCCAGCAGTCGGACAGGAAGCACAGATACGCAGTATTTT. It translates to CASSRTGSTDTQYF.

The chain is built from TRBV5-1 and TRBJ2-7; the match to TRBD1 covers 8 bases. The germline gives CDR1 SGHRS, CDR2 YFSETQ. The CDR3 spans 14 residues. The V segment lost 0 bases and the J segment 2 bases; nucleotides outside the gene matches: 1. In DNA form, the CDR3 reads TGCGCCAGCAGCTTGGGGACAGGGACCTACGAGCAGTACTTC. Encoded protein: CASSLGTGTYEQYF. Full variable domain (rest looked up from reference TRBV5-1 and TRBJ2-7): KAGVTQTPRYLIKTRGQQVTLSCSPISGHRSVSWYQQTPGQGLQFLFEYFSETQRNKGNFPGRFSGRQFSNSRSEMNVSTLELGDSALYLCASSLGTGTYEQYFGPGTRLTVT.

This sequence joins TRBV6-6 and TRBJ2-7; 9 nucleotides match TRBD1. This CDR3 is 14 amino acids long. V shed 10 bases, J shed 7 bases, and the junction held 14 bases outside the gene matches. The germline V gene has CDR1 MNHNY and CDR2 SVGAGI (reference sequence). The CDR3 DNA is TGTGCCACCGGACAGGGGACGACCTACGAAGAGCAGTACTTC. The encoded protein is CATGQGTTYEEQYF.

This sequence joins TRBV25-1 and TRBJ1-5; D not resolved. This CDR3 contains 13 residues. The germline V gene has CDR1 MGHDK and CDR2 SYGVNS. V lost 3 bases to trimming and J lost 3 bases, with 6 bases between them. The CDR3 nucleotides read TGTGCCAGCAGTGACGGATACAATCAGCCCCAGCATTTT. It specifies CASSDGYNQPQHF.

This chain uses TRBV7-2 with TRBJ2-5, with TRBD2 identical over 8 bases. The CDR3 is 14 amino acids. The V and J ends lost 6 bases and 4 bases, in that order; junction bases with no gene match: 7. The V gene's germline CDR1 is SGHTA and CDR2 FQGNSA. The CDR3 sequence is CASRTRGGRETQYF. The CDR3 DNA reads TGTGCCAGCAGGACCCGGGGGGGCCGAGAGACCCAGTACTTC. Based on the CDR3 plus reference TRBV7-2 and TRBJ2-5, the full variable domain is GAGVSQSPSNKVTEKGKDVELRCDPISGHTALYWYRQSLGQGLEFLIYFQGNSAPDKSGLPSDRFSAERTGGSVSTLTIQRTQQEDSAVYLCASRTRGGRETQYFGPGTRLLVL.

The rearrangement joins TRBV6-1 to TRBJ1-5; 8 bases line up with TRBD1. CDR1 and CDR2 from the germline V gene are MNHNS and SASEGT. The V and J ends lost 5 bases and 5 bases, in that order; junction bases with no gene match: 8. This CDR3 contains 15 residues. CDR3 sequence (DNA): TGTGCCAGCAGTCCTGGGACAGGTTTACATCAGCCCCAGCATTTT. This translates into CASSPGTGLHQPQHF.

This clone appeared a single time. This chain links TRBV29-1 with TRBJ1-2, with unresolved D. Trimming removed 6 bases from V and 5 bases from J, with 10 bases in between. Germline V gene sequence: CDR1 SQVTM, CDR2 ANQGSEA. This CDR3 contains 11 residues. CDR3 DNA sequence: TGCAGCGTCCGAGGTCTTTATGGCTACACCTTC. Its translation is CSVRGLYGYTF. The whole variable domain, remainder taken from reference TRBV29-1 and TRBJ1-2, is SAVISQKPSRDICQRGTSLTIQCQVDSQVTMMFWYRQQPGQSLTLIATANQGSEATYESGFVIDKFPISRPNLTFSTLTVSNMSPEDSSIYLCSVRGLYGYTFGSGTRLTVV.

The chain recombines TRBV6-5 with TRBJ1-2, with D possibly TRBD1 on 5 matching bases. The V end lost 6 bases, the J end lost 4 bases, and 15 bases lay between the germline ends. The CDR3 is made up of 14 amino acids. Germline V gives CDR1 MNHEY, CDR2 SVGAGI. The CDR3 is CASSGQEETYGYTF. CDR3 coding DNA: TGTGCCAGCAGCGGACAAGAGGAAACCTATGGCTACACCTTC.

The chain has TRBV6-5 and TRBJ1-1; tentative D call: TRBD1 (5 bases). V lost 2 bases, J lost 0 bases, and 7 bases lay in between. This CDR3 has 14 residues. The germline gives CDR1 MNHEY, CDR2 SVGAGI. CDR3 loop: CASSYGGLNTEAFF. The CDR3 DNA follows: TGTGCCAGCAGTTACGGGGGTTTGAACACTGAAGCTTTCTTT.

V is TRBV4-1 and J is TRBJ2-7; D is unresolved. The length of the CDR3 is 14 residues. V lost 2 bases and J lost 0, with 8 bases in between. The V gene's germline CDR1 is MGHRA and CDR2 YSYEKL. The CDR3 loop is CASSQQTSSYEQYF. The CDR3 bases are TGCGCCAGCAGCCAACAGACAAGCTCCTACGAGCAGTACTTC.

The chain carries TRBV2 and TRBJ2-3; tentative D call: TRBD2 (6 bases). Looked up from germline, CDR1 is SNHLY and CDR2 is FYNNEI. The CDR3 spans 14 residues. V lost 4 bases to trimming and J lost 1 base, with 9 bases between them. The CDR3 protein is CASSATGGTDTQYF. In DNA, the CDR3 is TGTGCCAGCAGTGCGACGGGGGGCACAGATACGCAGTATTTT.

The CDR3 spells CASSLSGGDYNEQFF. CDR3 coding DNA: TGTGCCAGCAGCTTATCAGGTGGGGACTACAATGAGCAGTTCTTC. The chain is built from TRBV7-2 and TRBJ2-1; D is uncertain. Looked up from germline, CDR1 is SGHTA and CDR2 is FQGNSA. The V and J ends lost 2 bases and 3 bases respectively, with 11 bases between them. The CDR3 contains 15 residues.

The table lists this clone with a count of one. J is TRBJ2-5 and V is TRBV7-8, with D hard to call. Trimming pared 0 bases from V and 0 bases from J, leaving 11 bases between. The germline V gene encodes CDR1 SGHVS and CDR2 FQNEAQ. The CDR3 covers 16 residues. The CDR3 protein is CASSLAQQTYQETQYF. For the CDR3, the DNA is TGTGCCAGCAGCTTAGCGCAACAAACGTACCAAGAGACCCAGTACTTC.

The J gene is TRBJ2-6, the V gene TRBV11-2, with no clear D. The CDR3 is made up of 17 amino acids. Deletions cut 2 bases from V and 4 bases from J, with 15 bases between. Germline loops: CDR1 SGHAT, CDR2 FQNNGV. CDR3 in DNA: TGTGCCAGCAGCTTAAGGTCCCACATCCTCGGGGCCAACGTCCTGACTTTC. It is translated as CASSLRSHILGANVLTF.

The CDR3 loop is CASSSLAVRDDTQYF. The CDR3 coding sequence is TGTGCCAGCAGCTCACTAGCGGTGCGGGATGATACGCAGTATTTT. The chain employs TRBV7-2 and TRBJ2-3, with TRBD2 identical over 8 bases. V gave up 4 bases and J gave up 6 bases; unmatched junction bases: 9. This CDR3 has 15 amino acids. Germline loops: CDR1 SGHTA, CDR2 FQGNSA.

CDR3 region: CASSQSHSAGYEQFF. The DNA for the CDR3 is TGTGCCAGCAGCCAAAGTCACTCCGCAGGGTATGAGCAGTTCTTC. The rearrangement uses TRBV4-2 and TRBJ2-1, with TRBD1 as a possible D gene (5 bases). Trimming pared 2 bases from V and 8 bases from J, leaving 16 bases between. Germline-derived CDR1 and CDR2 are LGHNA and YNFKEQ. CDR3 length: 15 amino acids.

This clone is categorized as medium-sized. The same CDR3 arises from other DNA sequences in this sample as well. The CDR3 nucleotides read TGTGCCAGCAGCCAAGGAGGGGTCGAGCAGTACTTC. It codes for CASSQGGVEQYF. This rearrangement joins TRBV14 to TRBJ2-7, with D perhaps being TRBD1 or TRBD2 (5 bases each). V dropped 1 base and J dropped 6 bases, with 7 bases sitting between them. This CDR3 is built from 12 residues. Per the germline V gene, CDR1 is SGHDN and CDR2 is FVKESK.